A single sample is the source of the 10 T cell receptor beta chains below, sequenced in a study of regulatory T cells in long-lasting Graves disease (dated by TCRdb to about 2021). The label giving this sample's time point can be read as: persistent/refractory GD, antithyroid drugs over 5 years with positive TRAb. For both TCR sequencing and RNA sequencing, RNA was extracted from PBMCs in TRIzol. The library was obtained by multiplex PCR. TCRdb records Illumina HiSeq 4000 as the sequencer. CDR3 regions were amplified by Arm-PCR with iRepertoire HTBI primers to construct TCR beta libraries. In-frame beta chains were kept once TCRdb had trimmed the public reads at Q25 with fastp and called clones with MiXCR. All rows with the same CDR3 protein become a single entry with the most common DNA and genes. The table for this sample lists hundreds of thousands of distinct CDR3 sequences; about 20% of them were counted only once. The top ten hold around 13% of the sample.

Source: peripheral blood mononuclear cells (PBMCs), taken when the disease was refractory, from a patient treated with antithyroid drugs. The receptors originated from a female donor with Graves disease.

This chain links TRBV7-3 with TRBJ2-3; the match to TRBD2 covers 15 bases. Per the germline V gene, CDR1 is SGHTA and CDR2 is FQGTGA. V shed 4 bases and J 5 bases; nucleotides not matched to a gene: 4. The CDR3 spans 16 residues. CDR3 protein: CASSSGLAGGGDTQYF. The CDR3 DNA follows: TGTGCCAGCAGCTCGGGACTAGCGGGGGGCGGAGATACGCAGTATTTT.

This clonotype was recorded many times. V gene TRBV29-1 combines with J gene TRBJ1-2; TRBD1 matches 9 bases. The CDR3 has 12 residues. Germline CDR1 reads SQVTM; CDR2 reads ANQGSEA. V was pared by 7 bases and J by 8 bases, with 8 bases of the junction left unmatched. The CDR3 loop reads CSAEQGAWGYTF. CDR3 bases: TGCAGCGCCGAACAGGGGGCGTGGGGCTACACCTTC.

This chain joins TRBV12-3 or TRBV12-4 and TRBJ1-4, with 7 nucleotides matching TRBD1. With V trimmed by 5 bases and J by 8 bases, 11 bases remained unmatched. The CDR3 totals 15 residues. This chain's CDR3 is CASSPETGRDEKLFF. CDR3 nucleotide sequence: TGTGCCAGCAGTCCAGAGACAGGGCGAGACGAAAAACTGTTTTTT.

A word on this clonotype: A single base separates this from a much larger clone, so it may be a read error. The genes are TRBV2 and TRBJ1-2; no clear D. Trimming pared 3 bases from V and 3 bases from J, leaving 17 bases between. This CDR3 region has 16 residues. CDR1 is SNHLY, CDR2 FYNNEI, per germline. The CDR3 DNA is TGTGCCAGCAGTGAGTGGAAGGACGCTCTCTACTATGGCTACACCTTC. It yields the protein CASSEWKDALYYGYTF.

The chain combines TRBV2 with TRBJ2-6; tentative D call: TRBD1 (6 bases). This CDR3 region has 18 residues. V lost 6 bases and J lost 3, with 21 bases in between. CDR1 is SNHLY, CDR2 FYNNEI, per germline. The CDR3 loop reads CASSLEVLGAGGANVLTF. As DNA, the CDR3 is TGTGCCAGCAGCTTAGAAGTTTTGGGGGCAGGTGGGGCCAACGTCCTGACTTTC. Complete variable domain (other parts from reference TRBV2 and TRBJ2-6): EPEVTQTPSHQVTQMGQEVILRCVPISNHLYFYWYRQILGQKVEFLVSFYNNEISEKSEIFDDQFSVERPDGSNFTLKIRSTKLEDSAMYFCASSLEVLGAGGANVLTFGAGSRLTVL.

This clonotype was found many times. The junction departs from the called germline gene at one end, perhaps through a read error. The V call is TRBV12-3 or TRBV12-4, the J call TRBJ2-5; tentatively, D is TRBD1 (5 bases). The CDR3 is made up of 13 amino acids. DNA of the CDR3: TGTGCCAGCAGCTTAGGGGCCCAAGAGACCCAGTACTTC. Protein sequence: CASSLGAQETQYF.

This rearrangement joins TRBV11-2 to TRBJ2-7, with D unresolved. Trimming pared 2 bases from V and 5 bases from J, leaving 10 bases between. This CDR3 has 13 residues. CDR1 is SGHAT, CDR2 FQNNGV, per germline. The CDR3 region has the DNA TGTGCCAGCAGCTTATCCCCAGAAAACGAGCAGTACTTC. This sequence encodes CASSLSPENEQYF. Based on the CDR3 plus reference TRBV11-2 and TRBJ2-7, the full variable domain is EAGVAQSPRYKIIEKRQSVAFWCNPISGHATLYWYQQILGQGPKLLIQFQNNGVVDDSQLPKDRFSAERLKGVDSTLKIQPAKLEDSAVYLCASSLSPENEQYFGPGTRLTVT.

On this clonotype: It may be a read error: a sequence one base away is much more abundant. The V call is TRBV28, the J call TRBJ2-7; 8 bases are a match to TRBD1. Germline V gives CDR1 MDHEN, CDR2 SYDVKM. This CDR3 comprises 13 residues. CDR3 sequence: CASRSPGGRGYAF. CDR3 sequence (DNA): TGTGCCAGCAGGTCTCCAGGGGGCAGGGGCTACGCCTTC.

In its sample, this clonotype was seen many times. This CDR3 is CASSFRADAGETQYF. CDR3 in DNA: TGTGCCAGCAGCTTCCGAGCGGACGCAGGAGAGACCCAGTACTTC. The chain links TRBV11-2 to TRBJ2-5; weak D call: TRBD2 (5 bases). Trimming shortened V by 3 bases and J by 4 bases, and 15 bases separated the two germline ends. CDR1 is SGHAT and CDR2 is FQNNGV in the germline V gene. This CDR3 has 15 residues.

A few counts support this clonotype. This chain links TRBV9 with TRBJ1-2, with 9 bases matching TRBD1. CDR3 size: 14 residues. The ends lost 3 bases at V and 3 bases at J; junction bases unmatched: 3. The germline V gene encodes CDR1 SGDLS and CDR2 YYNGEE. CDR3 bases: TGTGCCAGCAGCGGCCGACAGGGGGACTATGGCTACACCTTC. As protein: CASSGRQGDYGYTF.